This T cell receptor (beta chain) was sequenced for a study of neurological immune-mediated disorders. This clonotype has only a few counts. Its antigen is not known. The study, taken as a whole, reports: Phylogenetic grouping put 18 of 34 multiple sclerosis patients' repertoires into one related-CDR3 cluster, a possible signature. The level of TCR clonal expansion was highest in patients with HTLV-1-associated myelopathy and lowest in multiple sclerosis, where it fell below the level seen in healthy controls.

It was by 5'RACE with 10-nucleotide random UMIs that the cDNA was made. TCRdb called the 5' RACE reads again in MiXCR, with one record for every CDR3 protein. The sample shows about 60,000 distinct CDR3 sequences, 3% to 4.5% of them seen only once. The V and J ends lost 5 bases and 5 bases respectively, with 4 bases between them. There are 11 residues in the CDR3. The sample taken for sequencing was PBMCs. This clonotype was sampled from a man aged 30 to 39 with multiple sclerosis. The V gene is TRBV12-3 or TRBV12-4, the J gene TRBJ2-1, with D unclear. The CDR3 sequence: CASSINNEQFF. The DNA of the CDR3 is TGTGCCAGCAGTATTAACAATGAGCAGTTCTTC.